This TCR beta chain appears in the sequencing data of a study of cytomegalovirus exposure and HLA in healthy donors. Findings and caveats of the study: In a later analysis, an Asian-associated ancestry cluster reportedly showed fewer N-insertions than the 666-donor mean. Earlier analysis yielded a pattern in which most TCR beta V segments were productive about 90% or about 30% of the time. DRB1 showed the most TCR associations and HLA-C the fewest in a later analysis, as rates varied by HLA locus.

The study ran its PCR with 60 Vbeta and 13 Jbeta primers. The data were produced by immunoSEQ multiplex PCR, yet TCRdb's version contains in-frame clones alone and is incomplete. The data hold approximately 150,000 clones, with roughly 80% observed a single time. With regard to this clone: Its antigen is currently unknown.

V was pared by 2 bases and J by 5 bases, with 8 bases of the junction left unmatched. The CDR3 contains 15 residues. CDR1 and CDR2 from the germline V gene are SGHNT and YYREEE (reference sequence). Specimen: PBMCs. The receptor comes from a man in his forties in good health and CMV-seronegative. The gene calls are TRBV5-4 and TRBJ2-5; 8 positions match TRBD2. The CDR3 sequence is CASSFSGGAGETQYF. CDR3 nucleotides: TGTGCCAGCAGCTTCTCCGGGGGGGCCGGTGAGACCCAGTACTTC.